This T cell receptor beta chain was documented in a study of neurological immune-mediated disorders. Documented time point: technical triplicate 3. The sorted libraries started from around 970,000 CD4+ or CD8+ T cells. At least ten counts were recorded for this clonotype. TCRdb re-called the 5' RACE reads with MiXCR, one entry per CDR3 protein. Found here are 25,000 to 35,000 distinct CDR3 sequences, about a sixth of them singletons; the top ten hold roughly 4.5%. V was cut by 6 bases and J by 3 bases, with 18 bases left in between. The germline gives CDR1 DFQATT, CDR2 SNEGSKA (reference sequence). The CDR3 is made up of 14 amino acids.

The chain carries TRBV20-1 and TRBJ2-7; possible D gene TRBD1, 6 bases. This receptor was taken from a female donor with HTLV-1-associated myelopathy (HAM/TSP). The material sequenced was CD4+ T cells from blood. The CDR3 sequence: CSARSRDTYYEQYF. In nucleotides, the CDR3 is TGCAGTGCCAGGTCCCGGGACACCTACTACGAGCAGTACTTC.